This entry features one TCR beta chain sequence. The antigen it binds to is not known. No much larger clone is present one base from it, and per-base qualities are unavailable. TCRbeta CDR3 regions were amplified from genomic DNA by means of the immunoSEQ Assay, a bias-controlled multiplex PCR. On the study's bioinformatics: The number of nucleated cells in each sample was estimated from the amplification of reference gene primers within the assay. To quantify the absolute abundance of each unique TCRbeta CDR3 rearrangement, sequence reads were collapsed and filtered. For each sample, productive Simpson clonality was calculated as the square root of Simpson's diversity index over productive rearrangements. TCRdb provides this immuneACCESS table in a form limited to in-frame rearrangements. Some clones are lacking; in checked studies, under half of them reflect an unresolved V gene, and why the rest are absent is not known. D and trimming come from the DNA, and the V and J calls and clone size come from that table. For this sample the table gives 150,000 to 200,000 clones, of which roughly nine tenths were detected only once. The top ten clones comprise 0.7% to 0.8% of the sample.

V and J lose 1 base and 8 bases, and a span of 14 bases separates them. CDR1 and CDR2 (MNHEY, SMNVEV) derive from the germline V gene (reference sequence). There are 14 amino acids in the CDR3, from cysteine to phenylalanine inclusive. The entry retains the CDR3 DNA only, 42 bases that are in frame from base 1. Each collaborating institution followed its own protocols to collect whole blood in K2EDTA tubes. For TCRbeta analysis, collaborators shipped samples in one of three forms: frozen whole blood, isolated PBMCs, or DNA extracted from either of those sample types. This sample is part of a study of blood T cell repertoires in COVID-19 (dated by TCRdb to about 2020). General notes on the study: Samples from collaborators originated in the United States, Italy and Spain and spanned both the acute and convalescent phases of COVID-19. The samples were drawn from the first 160 participants of the ongoing ImmuneRACE study and from 950 to 1,500 subjects provided by 6 global collaborators. The prospective study material was composed of cDNA or gDNA derived from T cells, B-cell-depleted T cells, or PBMCs. Where available, HLA class I and class II types were obtained from metadata supplied by the sample provider rather than from assay-based typing. The sample metadata nearly always contained a de-identified subject ID, COVID-19 status, age in years and sex. The dataset comprised deeply sampled blood TCRbeta repertoires from subjects exposed to, actively infected with, or recovered from COVID-19. A freely available public database, intended as a resource for researchers studying the immune response to SARS-CoV-2, is where the repertoires were released.

The paper's findings and limits, for the study overall: The amount of clinical and demographic metadata varied by source and participant and was provided uncurated.

In this chain, TRBV27 is recombined with TRBJ1-2, and TRBD1 may be the D gene, going by 5 matching bases. The specimen was peripheral blood. The TCR originated in a woman in her 70s with acute or convalescent COVID-19. The CDR3 reads CASSLYGALGGYTF. The DNA sequence is TGTGCCAGCAGTTTATATGGGGCATTGGGAGGCTACACCTTC.